Listed below are T cell receptor beta chains from one sample, sequenced in a study of T cell changes during pregnancy in multiple sclerosis. Assay used: immunoSEQ multiplex PCR; TCRdb lists only in-frame clones, some missing. The sample contains roughly 60,000 clones, 90% of which appear only once. Specimen: peripheral blood, collected in the second trimester of pregnancy. The receptor set was obtained from a female donor in good health, enrolled as a control in a pregnancy study. Both conserved end residues are trimmed from each CDR3.

V gene	J gene	CDR3 length	CDR3 protein
TRBV19	TRBJ2-1	13	ASSMMSGGSNEQF
TRBV2	TRBJ2-1	13	ASKIELGGNNEQF
TRBV15	TRBJ1-1	13	ATSGRGGRRTEAF
TRBV6-5	TRBJ2-1	13	ASSLWTSGYNEQF
TRBV18	TRBJ1-4	13	ASSPETVNNEKLF
TRBV19	TRBJ1-1	11	ASSFRVNTEAF
TRBV2	TRBJ2-3	10	ASSEAADTQY
TRBV6-5	TRBJ1-1	12	ASRRGQGVGKAF
TRBV2	TRBJ1-3	10	ASSGRGNTIY
TRBV7-2	TRBJ2-7	12	ASSSRTRTYEQY
TRBV6-5	TRBJ2-7	12	ASSSWTAAYEQY
TRBV6-1	TRBJ2-5	13	ASSGLAGGQETQY
TRBV11-2	TRBJ1-2	13	ASSPPETAVYGYT
TRBV9	TRBJ2-7	13	ASSVGTSETYEQY
TRBV10-1	TRBJ2-5	12	ASSGDSHQETQY
TRBV7-8	TRBJ2-6	16	ASSLVAGGFAGANVLT
TRBV18	TRBJ1-4	11	ASFRGIGEKLF
TRBV13	TRBJ2-1	18	ASSLYKRTSGRGIQGEQF